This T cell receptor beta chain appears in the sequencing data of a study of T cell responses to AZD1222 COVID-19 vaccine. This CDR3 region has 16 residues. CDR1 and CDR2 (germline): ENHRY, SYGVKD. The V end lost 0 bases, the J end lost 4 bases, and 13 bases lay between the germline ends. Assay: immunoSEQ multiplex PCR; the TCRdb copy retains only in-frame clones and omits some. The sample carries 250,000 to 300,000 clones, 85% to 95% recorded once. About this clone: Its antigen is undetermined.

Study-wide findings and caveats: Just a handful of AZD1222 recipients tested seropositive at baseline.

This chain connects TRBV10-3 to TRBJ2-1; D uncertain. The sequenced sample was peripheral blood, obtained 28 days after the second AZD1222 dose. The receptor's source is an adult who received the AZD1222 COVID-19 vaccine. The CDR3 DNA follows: TGTGCCATCAGTGAGTCTCCCTCTCTTGGGTACAATGAGCAGTTCTTC. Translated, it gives CAISESPSLGYNEQFF.